This entry is about one TCR beta chain. This clonotype was seen more than once but under ten times. No cognate antigen has been identified for it. No much larger clone is present one base from it, and per-base qualities are unavailable. Library preparation employed 5' RACE. Sequencing used an Illumina HiSeq 2000. Template switching introduced a universal primer binding site; the final cDNA contained a unique molecular identifier, enabling accurate counting of TCR cDNA molecules. Specific primers in the conserved constant-segment region were used to synthesize first-strand cDNA for TCR alpha and beta chains. Each cDNA library was double barcoded, with a SMART-Mk sample barcode plus Illumina barcodes, to control for contamination. TruSeq adapter sequences, together with Illumina sample barcodes, were added in two successive PCR steps. Sequencing of the TCR alpha and beta cDNA libraries was done on the Illumina HiSeq platform using custom primers. As for the authors' bioinformatics: MiGEC processed the raw reads to extract unique molecular identifiers, while MiXCR was used to determine the CDR3 positions. For each individual, recombination models were inferred using an EM algorithm with the repgenHMM and IGoR tools. The analysis of shared clonotypes was done with the tcR package in R, with sharing normalized by the product of cloneset sizes. To study raw recombination without the effects of thymic and clonal selection, out-of-frame nonproductive sequences were analyzed. TCRdb redid the processing of the public reads, applying fastp at Q25 and MiXCR, and retained in-frame beta chains. When rows share a CDR3 protein, they turn into one entry using the most common DNA and genes. It is TCRdb's table, rather than the study itself, that gives the V and J calls and clone size. The sample table records some 320,000 distinct CDR3 sequences; more than 9% of these occur just once. Roughly 7% of the sample lies in the top ten.

Taken from the germline V gene, the CDR1 and CDR2 loops are MDHEN and SYDVKM. Including cysteine and phenylalanine, the CDR3 has 13 amino acids. Only the CDR3 DNA stays, 39 bases, in frame from base 1. V loses 7 bases, J loses 4 bases, and the germline ends lie 12 bases apart. The sample originates from a study of identical twins (dated by TCRdb to the mid-2010s). About the investigation overall: To test whether fetal clonotypes persist, this study deep-sequenced TCR alpha and beta repertoires from monozygotic twins, from unrelated adults of various ages, and from cord blood. Replicate twin experiments were performed at different times using different library preparation protocols to rule out contamination. Overall study outcomes, separate from this receptor: Abundant cord blood beta clonotypes had fewer insertions, young adult naive repertoires showed a similar but weaker trend, and memory repertoires showed no such trend. Compared with coincidental sharing between unrelated individuals, an excess of low generation-probability sequences was observed among out-of-frame TCR alpha sequences shared between twins. Invariant T cells such as MAIT and iNKT could partly confound zero-insertion analyses, although diverse VJ usage argued against such confounding for most clonotypes. Because the same donors could not be followed over many years, the conclusions relied on cross-sectional statistical analysis. Recombination models systematically underestimated out-of-frame TCR alpha sharing in monozygotic twins but agreed with sharing between unrelated individuals. Excess twin sharing in beta out-of-frame sequences was weaker because fewer shared sequences lowered the signal-to-noise ratio.

All donors were healthy Caucasians. The twin cohort comprised three pairs of female monozygotic twins, all aged roughly 18 to 29 years. CD4+ and CD8+ T cell populations were isolated with positive isolation kits from Invitrogen. This same sample was also part of a study on yellow fever vaccine responses in identical twins. In that second paper, the authors write: According to the authors, in identical twins the way T cells responded to vaccination appeared partly convergent and partly personalized. The study precisely tracked vaccine-responding T cell clones in identical twins.

This TCR derives from a woman between 18 and 30 years old in good health. Specimen: CD8+ T cells sorted from blood. The chain links TRBV28 with TRBJ2-3; no D gene can be assigned with confidence. The nucleotide sequence is TGTGCCAGCACGTGGTTGGGGTCAGATACGCAGTATTTT. Protein translation: CASTWLGSDTQYF.